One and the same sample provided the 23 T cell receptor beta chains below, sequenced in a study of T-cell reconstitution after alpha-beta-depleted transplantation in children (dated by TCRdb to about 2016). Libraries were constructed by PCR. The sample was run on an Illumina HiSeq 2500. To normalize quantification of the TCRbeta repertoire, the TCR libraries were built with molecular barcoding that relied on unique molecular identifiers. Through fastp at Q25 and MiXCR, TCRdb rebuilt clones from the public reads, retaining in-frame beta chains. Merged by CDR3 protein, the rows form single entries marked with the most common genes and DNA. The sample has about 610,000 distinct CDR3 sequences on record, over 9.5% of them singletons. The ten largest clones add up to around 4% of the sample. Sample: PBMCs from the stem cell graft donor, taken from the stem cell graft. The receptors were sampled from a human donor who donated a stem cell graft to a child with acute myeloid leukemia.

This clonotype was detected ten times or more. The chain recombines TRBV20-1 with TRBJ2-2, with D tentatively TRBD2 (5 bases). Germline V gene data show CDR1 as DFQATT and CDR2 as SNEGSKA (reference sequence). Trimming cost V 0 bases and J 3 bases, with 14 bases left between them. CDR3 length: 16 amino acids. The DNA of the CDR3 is TGCAGTGCTAGAGATGCTTCGCTAGCCGACACCGGGGAGCTGTTTTTT. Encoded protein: CSARDASLADTGELFF.

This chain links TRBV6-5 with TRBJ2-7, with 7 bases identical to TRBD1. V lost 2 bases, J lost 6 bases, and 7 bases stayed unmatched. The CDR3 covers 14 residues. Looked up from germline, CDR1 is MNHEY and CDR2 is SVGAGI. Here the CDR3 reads CASSYDRAIGEQYF. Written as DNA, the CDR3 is TGTGCCAGCAGTTACGACAGGGCAATCGGCGAGCAGTACTTC.

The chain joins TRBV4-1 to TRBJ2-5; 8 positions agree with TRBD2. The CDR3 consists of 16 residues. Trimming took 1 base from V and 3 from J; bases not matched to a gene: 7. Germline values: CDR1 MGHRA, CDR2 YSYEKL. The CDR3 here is CASSQVPAGAKETQYF. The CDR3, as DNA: TGCGCCAGCAGCCAAGTGCCAGCGGGAGCCAAAGAGACCCAGTACTTC.

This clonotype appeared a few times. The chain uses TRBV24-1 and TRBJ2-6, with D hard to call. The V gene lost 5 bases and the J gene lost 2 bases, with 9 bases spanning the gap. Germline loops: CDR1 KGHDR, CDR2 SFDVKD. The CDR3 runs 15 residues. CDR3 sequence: CATSAARAGANVLTF. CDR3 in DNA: TGTGCCACCAGTGCTGCCCGGGCTGGGGCCAACGTCCTGACTTTC.

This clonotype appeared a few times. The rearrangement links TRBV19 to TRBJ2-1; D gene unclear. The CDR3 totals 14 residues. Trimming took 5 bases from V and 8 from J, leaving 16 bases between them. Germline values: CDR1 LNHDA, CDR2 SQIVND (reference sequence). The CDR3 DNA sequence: TGTGCCAGTAGTCCCCGAGGAGCCCCCCATGAGCAGTTCTTC. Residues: CASSPRGAPHEQFF.

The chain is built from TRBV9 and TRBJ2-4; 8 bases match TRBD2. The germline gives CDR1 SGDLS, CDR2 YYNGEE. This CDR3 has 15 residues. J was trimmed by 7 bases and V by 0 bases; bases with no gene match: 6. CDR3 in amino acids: CASSVAGGPENIQYF. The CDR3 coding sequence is TGTGCCAGCAGCGTAGCGGGAGGGCCTGAGAACATTCAGTACTTC.

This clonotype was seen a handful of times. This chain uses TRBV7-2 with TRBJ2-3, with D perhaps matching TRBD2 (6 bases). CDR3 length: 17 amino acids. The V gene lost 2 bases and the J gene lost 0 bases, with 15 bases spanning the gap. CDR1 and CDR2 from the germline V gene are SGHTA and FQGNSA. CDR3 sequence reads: CASSLTAGRGSTDTQYF. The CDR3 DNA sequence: TGTGCCAGCAGCTTAACCGCGGGACGGGGAAGCACAGATACGCAGTATTTT.

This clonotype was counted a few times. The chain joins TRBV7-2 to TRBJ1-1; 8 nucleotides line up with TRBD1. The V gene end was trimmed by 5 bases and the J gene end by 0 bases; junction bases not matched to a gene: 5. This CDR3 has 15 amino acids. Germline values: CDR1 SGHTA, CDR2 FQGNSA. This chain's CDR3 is CASSPTGAMNTEAFF. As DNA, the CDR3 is TGTGCCAGCAGCCCGACAGGGGCCATGAACACTGAAGCTTTCTTT.

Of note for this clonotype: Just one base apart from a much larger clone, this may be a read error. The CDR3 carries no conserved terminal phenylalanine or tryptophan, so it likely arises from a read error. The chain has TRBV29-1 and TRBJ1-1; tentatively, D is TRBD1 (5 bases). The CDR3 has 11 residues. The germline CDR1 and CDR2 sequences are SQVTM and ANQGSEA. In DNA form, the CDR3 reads TGCAGGGGGCAGGCAGGCTTCGAGGCTTTCTAT. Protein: CRGQAGFEAFY.

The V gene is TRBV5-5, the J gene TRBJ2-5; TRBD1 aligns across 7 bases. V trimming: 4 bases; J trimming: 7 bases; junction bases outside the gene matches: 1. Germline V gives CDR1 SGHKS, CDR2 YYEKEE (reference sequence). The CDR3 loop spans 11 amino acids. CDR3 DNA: TGTGCCAGCAGCCGACAGGGGACCCAGTACTTC. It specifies CASSRQGTQYF.

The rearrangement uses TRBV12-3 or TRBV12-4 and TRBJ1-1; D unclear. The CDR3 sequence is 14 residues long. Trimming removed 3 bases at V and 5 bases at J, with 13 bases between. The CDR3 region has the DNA TGTGCCAGCAGTTTCGAGGCGGGAGAAACTGAAGCTTTCTTT. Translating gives CASSFEAGETEAFF.

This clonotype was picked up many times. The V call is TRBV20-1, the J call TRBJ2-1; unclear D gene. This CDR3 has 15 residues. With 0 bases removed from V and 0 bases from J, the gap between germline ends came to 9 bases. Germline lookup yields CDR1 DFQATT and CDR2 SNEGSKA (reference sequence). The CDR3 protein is CSARDGRSSYNEQFF. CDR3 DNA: TGCAGTGCTAGAGATGGAAGGAGCTCCTACAATGAGCAGTTCTTC.

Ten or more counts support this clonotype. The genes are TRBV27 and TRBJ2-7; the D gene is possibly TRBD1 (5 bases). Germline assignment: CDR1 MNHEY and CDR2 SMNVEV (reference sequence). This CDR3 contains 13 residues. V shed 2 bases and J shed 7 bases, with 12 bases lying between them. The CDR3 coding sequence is TGTGCCAGCAGTTTAGGCAGGGTGGAGGAGCAGTACTTC. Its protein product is CASSLGRVEEQYF.

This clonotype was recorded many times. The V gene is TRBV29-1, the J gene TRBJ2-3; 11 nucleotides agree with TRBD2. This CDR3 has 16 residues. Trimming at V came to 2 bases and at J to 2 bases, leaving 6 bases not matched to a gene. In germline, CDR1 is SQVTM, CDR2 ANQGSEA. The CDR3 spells CSVELLAGALTDTQYF. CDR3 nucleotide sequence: TGCAGCGTTGAACTACTAGCGGGAGCCCTCACAGATACGCAGTATTTT.

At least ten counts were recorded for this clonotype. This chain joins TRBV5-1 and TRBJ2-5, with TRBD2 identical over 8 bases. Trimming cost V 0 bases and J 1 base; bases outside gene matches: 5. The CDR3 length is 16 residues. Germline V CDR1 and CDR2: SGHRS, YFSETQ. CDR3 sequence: CASSLELAGFQETQYF. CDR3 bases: TGCGCCAGCAGCTTGGAATTAGCGGGGTTCCAAGAGACCCAGTACTTC.

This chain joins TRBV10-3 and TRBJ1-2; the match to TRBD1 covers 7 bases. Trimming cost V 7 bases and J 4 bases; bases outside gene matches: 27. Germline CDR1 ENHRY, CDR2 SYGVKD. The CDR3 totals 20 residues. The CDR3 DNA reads TGTGCCATCAATTCAGTAGGCAGGGGGTCAGATGCTCGGGTCTTCTATGGCTACACCTTC. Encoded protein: CAINSVGRGSDARVFYGYTF.

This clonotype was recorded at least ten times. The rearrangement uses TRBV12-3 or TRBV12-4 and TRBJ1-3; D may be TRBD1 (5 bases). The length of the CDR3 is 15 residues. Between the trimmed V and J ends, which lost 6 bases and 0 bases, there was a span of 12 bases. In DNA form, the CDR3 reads TGTGCCAGCAGACTCGGACACAACTCTGGAAACACCATATATTTT. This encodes CASRLGHNSGNTIYF.

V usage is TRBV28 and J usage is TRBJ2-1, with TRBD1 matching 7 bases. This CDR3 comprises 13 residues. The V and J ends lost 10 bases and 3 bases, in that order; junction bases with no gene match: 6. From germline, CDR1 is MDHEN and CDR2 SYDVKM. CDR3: CANSDRIYNEQFF. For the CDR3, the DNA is TGTGCCAATTCGGACAGGATCTACAATGAGCAGTTCTTC.

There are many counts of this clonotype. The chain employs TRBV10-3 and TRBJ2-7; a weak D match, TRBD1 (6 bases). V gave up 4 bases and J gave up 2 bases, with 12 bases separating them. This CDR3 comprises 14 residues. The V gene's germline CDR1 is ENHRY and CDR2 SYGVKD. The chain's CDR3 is CAISGQASTYEQYF. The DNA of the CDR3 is TGTGCCATCAGTGGACAGGCGTCGACCTACGAGCAGTACTTC.

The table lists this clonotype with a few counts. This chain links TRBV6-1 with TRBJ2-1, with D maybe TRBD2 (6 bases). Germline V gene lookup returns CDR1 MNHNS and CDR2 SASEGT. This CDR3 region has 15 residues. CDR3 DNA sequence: TGTGGCCAGCAGGTTGGGGCGGGAAGGGGTAATGAGCAGTTCTTC. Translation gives CGQQVGAGRGNEQFF.

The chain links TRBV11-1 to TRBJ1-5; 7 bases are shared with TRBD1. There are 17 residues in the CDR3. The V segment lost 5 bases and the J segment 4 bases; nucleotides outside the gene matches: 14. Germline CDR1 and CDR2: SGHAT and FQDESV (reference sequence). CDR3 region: CASSHRDSQDRNQPQHF. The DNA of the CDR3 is TGTGCCAGCAGCCACCGGGACAGTCAGGACCGTAATCAGCCCCAGCATTTT.

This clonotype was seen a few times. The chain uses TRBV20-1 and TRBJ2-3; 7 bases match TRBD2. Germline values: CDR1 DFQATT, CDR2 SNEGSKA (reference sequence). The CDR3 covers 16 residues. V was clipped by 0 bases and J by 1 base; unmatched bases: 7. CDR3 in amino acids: CSARDPGGSGTDTQYF. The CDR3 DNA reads TGCAGTGCTAGAGACCCGGGGGGAAGCGGCACAGATACGCAGTATTTT.

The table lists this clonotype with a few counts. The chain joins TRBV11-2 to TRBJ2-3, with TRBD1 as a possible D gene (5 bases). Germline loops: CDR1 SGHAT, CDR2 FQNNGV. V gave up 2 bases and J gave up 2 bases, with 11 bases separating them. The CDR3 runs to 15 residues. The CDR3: CASSLQGRVTDTQYF. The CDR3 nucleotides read TGTGCCAGCAGCTTACAGGGCAGGGTCACAGATACGCAGTATTTT.